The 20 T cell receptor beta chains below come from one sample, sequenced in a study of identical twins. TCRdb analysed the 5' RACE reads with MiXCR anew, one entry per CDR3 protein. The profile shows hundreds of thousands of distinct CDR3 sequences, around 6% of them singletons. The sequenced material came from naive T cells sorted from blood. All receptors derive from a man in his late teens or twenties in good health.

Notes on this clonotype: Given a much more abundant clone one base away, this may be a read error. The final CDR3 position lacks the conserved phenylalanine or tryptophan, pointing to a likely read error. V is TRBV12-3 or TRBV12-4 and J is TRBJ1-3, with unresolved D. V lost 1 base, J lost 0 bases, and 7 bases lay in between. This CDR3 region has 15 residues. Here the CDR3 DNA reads TGTGCCAGCAGTTTAGGCTGGAGCTCTGGAAACACCATATATTCT. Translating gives CASSLGWSSGNTIYS.

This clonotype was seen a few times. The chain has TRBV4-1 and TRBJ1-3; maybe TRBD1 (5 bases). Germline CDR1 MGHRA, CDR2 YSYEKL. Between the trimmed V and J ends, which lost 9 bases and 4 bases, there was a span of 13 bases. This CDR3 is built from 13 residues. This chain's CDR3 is CASTGAPGNTIYF. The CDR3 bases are TGCGCCAGTACCGGGGCACCCGGAAACACCATATATTTT.

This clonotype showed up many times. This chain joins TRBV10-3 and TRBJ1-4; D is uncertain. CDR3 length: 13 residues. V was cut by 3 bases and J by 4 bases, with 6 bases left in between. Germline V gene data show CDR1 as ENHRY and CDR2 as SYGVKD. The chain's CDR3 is CAISEFNNEKLFF. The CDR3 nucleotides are TGTGCCATCAGTGAATTTAATAATGAAAAACTGTTTTTT.

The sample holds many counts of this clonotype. CDR3 coding DNA: TGCAGTGGAGGGAAAATCCAAGAGACCCAGTACTTC. Protein product: CSGGKIQETQYF. The chain combines TRBV20-1 with TRBJ2-5; possibly TRBD2 for D (5 bases). CDR1 is DFQATT and CDR2 is SNEGSKA in the germline V gene (reference sequence). There are 12 residues in the CDR3. The V end lost 7 bases, the J end lost 1 base, and 10 bases lay between the germline ends.

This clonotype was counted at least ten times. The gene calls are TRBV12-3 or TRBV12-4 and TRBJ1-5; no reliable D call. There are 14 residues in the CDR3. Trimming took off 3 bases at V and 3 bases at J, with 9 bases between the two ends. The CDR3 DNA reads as TGTGCCAGCAGTTTTGGGCGGAACAATCAGCCCCAGCATTTT. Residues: CASSFGRNNQPQHF.

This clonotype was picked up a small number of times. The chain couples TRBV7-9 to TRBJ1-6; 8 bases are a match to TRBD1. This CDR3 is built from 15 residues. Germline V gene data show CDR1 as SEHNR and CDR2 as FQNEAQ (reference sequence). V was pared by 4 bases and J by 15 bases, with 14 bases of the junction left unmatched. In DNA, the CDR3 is TGTGCCAGCAGCTCCGATTGGGGACAGGCATTGCTCCTCCACTTT. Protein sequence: CASSSDWGQALLLHF. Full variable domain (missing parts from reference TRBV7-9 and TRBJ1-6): DTGVSQNPRHKITKRGQNVTFRCDPISEHNRLYWYRQTLGQGPEFLTYFQNEAQLEKSRLLSDRFSAERPKGSFSTLEIQRTEQGDSAMYLCASSSDWGQALLLHFGNGTRLTVT.

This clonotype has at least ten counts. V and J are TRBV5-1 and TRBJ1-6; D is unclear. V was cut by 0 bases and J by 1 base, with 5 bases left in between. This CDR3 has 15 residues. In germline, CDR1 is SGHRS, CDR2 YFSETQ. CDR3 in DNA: TGCGCCAGCAGCTTGGATGGATCCTATAATTCACCCCTCCACTTT. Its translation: CASSLDGSYNSPLHF.

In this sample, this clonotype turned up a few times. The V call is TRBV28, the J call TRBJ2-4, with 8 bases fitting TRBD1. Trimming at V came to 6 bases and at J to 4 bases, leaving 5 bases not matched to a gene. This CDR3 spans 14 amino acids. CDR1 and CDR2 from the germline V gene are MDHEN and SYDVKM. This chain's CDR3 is CASRTRTGKNIQYF. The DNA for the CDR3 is TGTGCCAGCAGAACCCGGACAGGGAAAAACATTCAGTACTTC.

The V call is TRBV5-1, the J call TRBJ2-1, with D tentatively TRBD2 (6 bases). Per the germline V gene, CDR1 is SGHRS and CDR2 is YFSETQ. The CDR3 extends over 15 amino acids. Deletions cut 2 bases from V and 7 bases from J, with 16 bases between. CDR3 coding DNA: TGCGCCAGCAGCTTCGGGACTCCCGAAATTAATGAGCAGTTCTTC. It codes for CASSFGTPEINEQFF.

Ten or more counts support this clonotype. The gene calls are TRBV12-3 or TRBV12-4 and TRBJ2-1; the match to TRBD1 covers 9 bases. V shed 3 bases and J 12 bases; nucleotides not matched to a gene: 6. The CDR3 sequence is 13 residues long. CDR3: CASSFGTGSGQFF. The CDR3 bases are TGTGCCAGCAGTTTTGGGACAGGGTCTGGGCAGTTCTTC.

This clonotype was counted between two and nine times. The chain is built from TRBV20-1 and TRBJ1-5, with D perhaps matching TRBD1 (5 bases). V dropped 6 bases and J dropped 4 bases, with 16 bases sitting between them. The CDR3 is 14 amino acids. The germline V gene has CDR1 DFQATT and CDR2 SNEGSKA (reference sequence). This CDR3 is CSAGQGFMNQPQHF. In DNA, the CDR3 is TGCAGTGCGGGCCAGGGTTTTATGAATCAGCCCCAGCATTTT.

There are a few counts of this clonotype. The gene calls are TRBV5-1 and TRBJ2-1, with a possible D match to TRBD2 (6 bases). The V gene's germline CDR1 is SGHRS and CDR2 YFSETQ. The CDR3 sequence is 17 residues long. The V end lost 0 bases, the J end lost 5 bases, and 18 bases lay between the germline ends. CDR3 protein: CASSLGRGGGYDNEQFF. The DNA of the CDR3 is TGCGCCAGCAGCTTGGGTCGGGGTGGAGGGTACGACAATGAGCAGTTCTTC.

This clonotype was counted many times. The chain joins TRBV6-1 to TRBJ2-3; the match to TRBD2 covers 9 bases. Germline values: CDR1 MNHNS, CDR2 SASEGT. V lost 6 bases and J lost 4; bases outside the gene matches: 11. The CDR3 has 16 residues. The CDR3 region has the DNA TGTGCCAGCAGCCTAGCGGGGAGGAGGGTCCCAGATACGCAGTATTTT. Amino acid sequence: CASSLAGRRVPDTQYF.

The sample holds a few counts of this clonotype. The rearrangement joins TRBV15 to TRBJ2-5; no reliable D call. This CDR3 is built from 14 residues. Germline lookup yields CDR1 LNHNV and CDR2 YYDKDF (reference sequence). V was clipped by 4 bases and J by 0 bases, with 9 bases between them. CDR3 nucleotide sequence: TGTGCCACCAGCACTAAAACGTACCAAGAGACCCAGTACTTC. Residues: CATSTKTYQETQYF. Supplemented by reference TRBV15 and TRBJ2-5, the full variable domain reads DAMVIQNPRYQVTQFGKPVTLSCSQTLNHNVMYWYQQKSSQAPKLLFHYYDKDFNNEADTPDNFQSRRPNTSFCFLDIRSPGLGDTAMYLCATSTKTYQETQYFGPGTRLLVL.

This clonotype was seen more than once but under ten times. The CDR3 coding sequence is TGTGCCAGCAGCTTATGGGTCGGGACTTCAACCTCGGATGAGCAGTTCTTC. Translation: CASSLWVGTSTSDEQFF. The chain carries TRBV11-2 and TRBJ2-1; tentatively, D is TRBD2 (6 bases). Germline-derived CDR1 and CDR2 are SGHAT and FQNNGV. The CDR3 contains 17 residues. The V gene lost 2 bases and the J gene lost 8 bases, with 22 bases spanning the gap.

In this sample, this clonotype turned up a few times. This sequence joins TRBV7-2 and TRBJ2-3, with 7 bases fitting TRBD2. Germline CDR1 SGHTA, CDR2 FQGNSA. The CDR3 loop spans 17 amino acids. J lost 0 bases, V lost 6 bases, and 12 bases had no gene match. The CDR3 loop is CASRFSGLEISTDTQYF. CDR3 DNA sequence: TGTGCCAGCAGATTTAGCGGGCTAGAGATCAGCACAGATACGCAGTATTTT.

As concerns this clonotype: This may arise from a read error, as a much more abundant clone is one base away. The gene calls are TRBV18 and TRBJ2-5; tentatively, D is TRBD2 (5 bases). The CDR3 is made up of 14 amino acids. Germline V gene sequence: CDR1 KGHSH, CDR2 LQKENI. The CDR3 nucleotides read TGTGCCAGCTCACCTCGACGGGAACGAGAGACCCATTACTTC. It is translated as CASSPRRERETHYF.

The CDR3, as DNA: TGTGCCAGCAGCCAAGGTGGCGGGAGGACAGATACGCAGTATTTT. Residues: CASSQGGGRTDTQYF. V gene TRBV3-1 combines with J gene TRBJ2-3; 8 bases are shared with TRBD2. Losses at the gene ends were 1 base for V and 3 bases for J; bases not matched to a gene: 3. The CDR3 consists of 15 residues. Germline V gene data show CDR1 as LGHDT and CDR2 as YNNKEL (reference sequence).

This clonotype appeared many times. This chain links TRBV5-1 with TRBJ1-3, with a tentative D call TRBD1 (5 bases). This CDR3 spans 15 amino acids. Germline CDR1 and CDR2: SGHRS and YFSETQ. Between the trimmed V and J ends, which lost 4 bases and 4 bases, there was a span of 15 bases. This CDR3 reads CASSPTGPLGNTIYF. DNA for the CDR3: TGCGCCAGCAGCCCAACAGGACCTTTAGGAAACACCATATATTTT.

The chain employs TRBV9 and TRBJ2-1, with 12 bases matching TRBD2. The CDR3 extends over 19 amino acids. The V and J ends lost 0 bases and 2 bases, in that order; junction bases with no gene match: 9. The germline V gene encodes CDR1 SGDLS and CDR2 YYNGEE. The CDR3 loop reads CASSVEPSGRVGPYNEQFF. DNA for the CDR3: TGTGCCAGCAGCGTAGAACCTAGCGGGAGGGTAGGGCCCTACAATGAGCAGTTCTTC. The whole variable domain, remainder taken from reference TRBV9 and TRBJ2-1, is DSGVTQTPKHLITATGQRVTLRCSPRSGDLSVYWYQQSLDQGLQFLIQYYNGEERAKGNILERFSAQQFPDLHSELNLSSLELGDSALYFCASSVEPSGRVGPYNEQFFGPGTRLTVL.